This entry features one TCR beta chain sequence. Its antigen is as yet unknown. The CDR3 totals 12 residues. V was trimmed by 1 base and J by 9 bases, leaving 8 bases between them. The germline V gene has CDR1 SGHRS and CDR2 YFSETQ. Only in-frame clones appear in the TCRdb table, and some are missing; sequencing was by immunoSEQ multiplex PCR. The top ten clones hold 0.5% to 0.75% of a sample with 60,000 to 90,000 clones, roughly 92% of them seen once. The data stem from a study of cytomegalovirus exposure and HLA in healthy donors. Overall study results and limits: A few CMV-associated chains proved CMV antigen-specific in vitro. Rarity characterized most TCR sequences, yet some public TCRs appeared in many donors. Reportedly, cytomegalovirus status was diagnosed with high sensitivity and specificity.

The rearrangement uses TRBV5-1 and TRBJ2-1, with D maybe TRBD1 (6 bases). Sequenced: PBMCs. This TCR came from a young woman in good health and CMV-seronegative. This CDR3 is CASSLRDTEQFF. The CDR3 nucleotides read TGCGCCAGCAGCTTGCGGGACACTGAGCAGTTCTTC.